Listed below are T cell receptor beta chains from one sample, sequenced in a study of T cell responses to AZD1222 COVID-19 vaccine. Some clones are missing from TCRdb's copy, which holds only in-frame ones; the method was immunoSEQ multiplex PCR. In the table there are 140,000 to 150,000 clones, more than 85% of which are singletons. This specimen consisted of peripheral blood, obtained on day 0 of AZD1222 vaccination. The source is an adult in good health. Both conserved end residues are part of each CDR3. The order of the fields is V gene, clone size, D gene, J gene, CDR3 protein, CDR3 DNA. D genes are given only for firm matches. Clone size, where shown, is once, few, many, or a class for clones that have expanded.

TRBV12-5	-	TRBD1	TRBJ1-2	CASGSNRRDSYGYTF	TGTGCTAGTGGTTCGAACCGCCGGGACAGCTATGGCTACACCTTC
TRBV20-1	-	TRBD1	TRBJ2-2	CSASGGTGDTGELFF	TGCAGTGCTAGTGGGGGGACAGGGGACACCGGGGAGCTGTTTTTT
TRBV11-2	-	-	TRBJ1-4	CASSLDGQTNEKLFF	TGTGCCAGCAGCTTAGATGGACAAACTAATGAAAAACTGTTTTTT
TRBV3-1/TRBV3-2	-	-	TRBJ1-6	CASSQDGRRLGNSPLHF	TGTGCCAGCAGCCAAGATGGGCGACGTCTTGGGAATTCACCCCTCCACTTT
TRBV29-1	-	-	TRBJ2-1	CSVLRPSYNEQFF	TGCAGCGTTCTCCGGCCTTCCTACAATGAGCAGTTCTTC
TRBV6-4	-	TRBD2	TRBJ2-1	CASSDGTSGDNEQFF	TGTGCCAGCAGTGACGGGACTAGCGGTGACAATGAGCAGTTCTTC
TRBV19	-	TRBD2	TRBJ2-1	CASSMSMGGDEQFF	TGTGCCAGTAGTATGAGCATGGGGGGGGATGAGCAGTTCTTC
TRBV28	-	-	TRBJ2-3	CATTLRELGLDTQYF	TGTGCCACTACACTAAGGGAATTAGGGTTGGATACGCAGTATTTT
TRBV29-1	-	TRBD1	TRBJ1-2	CSVEDGLDRVGGYTF	TGCAGCGTTGAAGATGGGCTGGACAGGGTAGGTGGCTACACCTTC
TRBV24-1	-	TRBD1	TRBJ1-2	CATSDLGQGNGYTF	TGTGCCACCAGTGACCTGGGACAGGGAAATGGCTACACCTTC
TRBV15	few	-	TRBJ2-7	CATSSGPISSYEQYF	TGTGCCACCAGCAGCGGTCCCATCAGTTCCTACGAGCAGTACTTC
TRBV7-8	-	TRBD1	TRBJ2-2	CASSWGQGAGELFF	TGTGCCAGCAGCTGGGGACAGGGTGCCGGGGAGCTGTTTTTT
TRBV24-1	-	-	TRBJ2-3	CATKGADTQYF	TGTGCCACCAAGGGAGCAGATACGCAGTATTTT
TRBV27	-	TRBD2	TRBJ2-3	CASSLWGGTSGEGTDTQYF	TGTGCCAGCAGTTTATGGGGCGGGACTAGCGGAGAGGGGACAGATACGCAGTATTTT
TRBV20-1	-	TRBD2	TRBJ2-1	CSASNAGGPIIDEQFF	TGCAGTGCTAGTAACGCGGGAGGGCCTATTATCGATGAGCAGTTCTTC
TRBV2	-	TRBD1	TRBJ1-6	CASSGQGHYNSPLHF	TGTGCCAGCAGTGGACAGGGGCACTATAATTCACCCCTCCACTTT
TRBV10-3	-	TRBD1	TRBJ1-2	CAISATPDRGHGYTF	TGTGCCATCAGTGCAACCCCGGACAGGGGGCATGGCTACACCTTC
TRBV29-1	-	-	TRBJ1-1	CSVVWRGSMNTEAFF	TGCAGCGTTGTGTGGAGGGGGAGTATGAACACTGAAGCTTTCTTT
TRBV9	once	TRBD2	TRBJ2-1	CASSVGLAGARGFNEQFF	TGTGCCAGCAGCGTAGGACTAGCGGGAGCCAGAGGCTTCAATGAGCAGTTCTTC
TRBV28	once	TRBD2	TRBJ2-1	CASKRLAGMYNEQFF	TGTGCCAGCAAACGACTAGCGGGGATGTACAATGAGCAGTTCTTC
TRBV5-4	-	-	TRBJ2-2	CASSEPHSGSTGELFF	TGTGCCAGCAGCGAACCCCATAGCGGAAGTACCGGGGAGCTGTTTTTT
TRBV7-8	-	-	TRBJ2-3	CASSPGLGGLSYTQYF	TGTGCCAGCAGCCCGGGTCTTGGAGGTTTATCTTATACGCAGTATTTT
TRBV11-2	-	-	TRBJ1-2	CASSPRQTPDYGYTF	TGTGCCAGCAGCCCACGACAAACCCCTGACTATGGCTACACCTTC
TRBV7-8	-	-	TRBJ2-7	CASSSRTRGTYEQYF	TGTGCCAGCAGCTCAAGGACTAGAGGGACATACGAGCAGTACTTC
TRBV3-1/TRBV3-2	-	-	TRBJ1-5	CASSQAHSNQPQHF	TGTGCCAGCAGCCAAGCACACTCTAATCAGCCCCAGCATTTT
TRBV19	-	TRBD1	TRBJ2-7	CASSLTGGNEQYF	TGTGCCAGTAGTCTTACAGGGGGCAACGAGCAGTACTTC
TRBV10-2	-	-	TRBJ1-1	CASSEWENTEAFF	TGCGCCAGCAGTGAGTGGGAGAACACTGAAGCTTTCTTT
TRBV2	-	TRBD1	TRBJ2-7	CASRDRQGYEQYF	TGTGCCAGCAGGGATCGACAGGGCTACGAGCAGTACTTC
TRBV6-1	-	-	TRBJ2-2	CASSEGVTTNTGELFF	TGTGCCAGCAGTGAAGGGGTGACTACGAACACCGGGGAGCTGTTTTTT
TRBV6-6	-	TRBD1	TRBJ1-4	CASREGDRGFEKLFF	TGTGCCAGCAGAGAGGGGGACAGGGGTTTTGAAAAACTGTTTTTT
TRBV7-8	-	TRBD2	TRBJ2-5	CASRGGTHQETQYF	TGTGCCAGCCGCGGGGGGACCCACCAAGAGACCCAGTACTTC
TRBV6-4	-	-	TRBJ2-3	CASSDGTDTQYF	TGTGCCAGCAGTGATGGCACAGATACGCAGTATTTT
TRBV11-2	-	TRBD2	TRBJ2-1	CASSLEGTSGSGNEQFF	TGTGCCAGCAGCTTAGAGGGGACTAGCGGATCTGGGAATGAGCAGTTCTTC
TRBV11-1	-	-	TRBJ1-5	CASSFNQPQHF	TGTGCCAGCAGCTTCAATCAGCCCCAGCATTTT
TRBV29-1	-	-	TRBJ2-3	CSVANPRDTLLTDTQYF	TGCAGCGTTGCTAACCCGCGGGACACCCTGCTCACAGATACGCAGTATTTT
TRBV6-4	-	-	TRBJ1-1	CASSDGGENTEAFF	TGTGCCAGCAGTGACGGAGGGGAAAACACTGAAGCTTTCTTT
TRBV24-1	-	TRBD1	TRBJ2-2	CATSDGRQGRIGELFF	TGTGCCACCAGTGATGGGAGACAGGGGCGCATCGGGGAGCTGTTTTTT
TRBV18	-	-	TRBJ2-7	CASSPETGWDEQYF	TGTGCCAGCTCACCAGAAACAGGGTGGGACGAGCAGTACTTC
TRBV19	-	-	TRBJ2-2	CASRLGVGELFF	TGTGCCAGTAGGTTGGGTGTCGGGGAGCTGTTTTTT
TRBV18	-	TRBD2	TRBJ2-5	CASSETSGRLETQYF	TGTGCCAGCTCAGAGACTAGCGGGAGACTGGAGACCCAGTACTTC
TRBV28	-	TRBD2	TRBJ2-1	CASSFLAGGPYNEQFF	TGTGCCAGCAGTTTCCTAGCGGGAGGCCCCTACAATGAGCAGTTCTTC
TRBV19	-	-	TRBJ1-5	CASSIGDYSNQPQHF	TGTGCCAGTAGTATCGGTGATTATAGCAATCAGCCCCAGCATTTT
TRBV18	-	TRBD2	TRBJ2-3	CASSPRTSQGTDTQYF	TGTGCCAGCTCACCTCGGACTAGCCAGGGTACAGATACGCAGTATTTT
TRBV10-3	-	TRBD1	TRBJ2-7	CAISVGQVDSYEQYF	TGTGCCATCAGCGTGGGACAGGTTGACTCCTACGAGCAGTACTTC
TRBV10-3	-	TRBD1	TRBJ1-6	CAINTGTAYSPLHF	TGTGCCATCAATACCGGGACAGCTTATTCACCCCTCCACTTT
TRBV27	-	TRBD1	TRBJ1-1	CASSLSWTGLNTEAFF	TGTGCCAGCAGTTTATCGTGGACAGGCTTGAACACTGAAGCTTTCTTT
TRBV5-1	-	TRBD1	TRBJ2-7	CASSLEPARGTYEQYF	TGCGCCAGCAGCTTGGAACCTGCCAGGGGGACCTACGAGCAGTACTTC
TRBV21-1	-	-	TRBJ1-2	CASREQGKGHYGYTF	TGTGCCAGCAGGGAGCAGGGGAAGGGGCACTATGGCTACACCTTC
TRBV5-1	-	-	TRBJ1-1	CASSFGPTNTEAFF	TGCGCCAGCAGCTTTGGGCCTACGAACACTGAAGCTTTCTTT
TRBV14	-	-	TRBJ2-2	CASSQGVGYGRNTGELFF	TGTGCCAGCAGCCAAGGGGTTGGTTACGGGCGGAACACCGGGGAGCTGTTTTTT
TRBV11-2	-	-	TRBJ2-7	CASSRPLSYEQYF	TGTGCCAGCAGCCGGCCTCTCTCCTACGAGCAGTACTTC
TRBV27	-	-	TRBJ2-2	CASSLFDSRTGELFF	TGTGCCAGCAGTTTATTCGACAGTCGGACCGGGGAGCTGTTTTTT